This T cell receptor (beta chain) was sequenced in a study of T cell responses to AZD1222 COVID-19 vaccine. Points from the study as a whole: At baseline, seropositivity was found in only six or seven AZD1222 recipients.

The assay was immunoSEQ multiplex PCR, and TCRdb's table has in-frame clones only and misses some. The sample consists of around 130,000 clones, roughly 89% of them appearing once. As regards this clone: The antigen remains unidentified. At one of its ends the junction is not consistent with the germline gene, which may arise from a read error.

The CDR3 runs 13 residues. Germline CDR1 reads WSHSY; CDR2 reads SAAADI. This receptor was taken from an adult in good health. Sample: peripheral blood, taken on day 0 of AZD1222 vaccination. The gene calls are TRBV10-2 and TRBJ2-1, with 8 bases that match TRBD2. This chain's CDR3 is CASRESSGGYGVF. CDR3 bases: TGCGCCAGCAGAGAAAGCAGCGGGGGATACGGTGTCTTC.